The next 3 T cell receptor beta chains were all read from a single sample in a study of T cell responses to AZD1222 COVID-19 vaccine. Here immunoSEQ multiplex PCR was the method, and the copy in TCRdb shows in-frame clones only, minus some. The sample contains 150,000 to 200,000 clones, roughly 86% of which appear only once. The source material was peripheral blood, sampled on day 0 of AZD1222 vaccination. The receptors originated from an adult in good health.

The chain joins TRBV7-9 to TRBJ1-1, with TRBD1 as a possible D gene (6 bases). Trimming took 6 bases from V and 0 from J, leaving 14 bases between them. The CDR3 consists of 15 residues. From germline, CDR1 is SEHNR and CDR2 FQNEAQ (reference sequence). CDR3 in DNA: TGTGCCAGCAGAGCCGCGGGACAACTGAACACTGAAGCTTTCTTT. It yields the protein CASRAAGQLNTEAFF. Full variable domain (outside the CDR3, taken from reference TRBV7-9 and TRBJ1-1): DTGVSQNPRHKITKRGQNVTFRCDPISEHNRLYWYRQTLGQGPEFLTYFQNEAQLEKSRLLSDRFSAERPKGSFSTLEIQRTEQGDSAMYLCASRAAGQLNTEAFFGQGTRLTVV.

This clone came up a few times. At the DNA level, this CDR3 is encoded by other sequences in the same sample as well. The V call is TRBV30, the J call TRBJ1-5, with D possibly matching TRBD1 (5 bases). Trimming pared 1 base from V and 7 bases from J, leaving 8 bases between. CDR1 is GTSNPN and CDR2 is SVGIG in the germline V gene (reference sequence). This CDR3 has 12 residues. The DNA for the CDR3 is TGTGCCTGGAGTGGGGGCGAGCAGCCCCAGCATTTT. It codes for CAWSGGEQPQHF.

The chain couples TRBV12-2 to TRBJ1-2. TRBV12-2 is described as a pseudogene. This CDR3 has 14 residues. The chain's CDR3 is CASRLVGVNYGYTF. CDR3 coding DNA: TGTGCAAGTCGCTTAGTGGGGGTAAACTATGGCTACACCTTC.